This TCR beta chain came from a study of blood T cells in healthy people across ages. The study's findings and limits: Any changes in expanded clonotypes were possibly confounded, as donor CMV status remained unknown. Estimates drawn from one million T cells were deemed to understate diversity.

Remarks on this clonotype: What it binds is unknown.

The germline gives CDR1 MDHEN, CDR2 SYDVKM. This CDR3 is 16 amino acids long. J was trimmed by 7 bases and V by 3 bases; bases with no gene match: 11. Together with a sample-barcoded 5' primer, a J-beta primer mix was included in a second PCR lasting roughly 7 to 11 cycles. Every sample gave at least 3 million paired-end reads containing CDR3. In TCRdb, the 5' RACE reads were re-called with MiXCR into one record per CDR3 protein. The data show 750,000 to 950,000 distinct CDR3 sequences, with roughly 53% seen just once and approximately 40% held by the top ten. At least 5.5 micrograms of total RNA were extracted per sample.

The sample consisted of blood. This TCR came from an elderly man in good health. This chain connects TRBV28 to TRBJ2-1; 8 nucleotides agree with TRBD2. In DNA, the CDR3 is TGTGCCAGCAGTTTGTTACGGGAGGGCCGATGGAATGAGCAGTTCTTC. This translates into CASSLLREGRWNEQFF.